Shown below are 7 T cell receptor beta chains from a single sample sequenced in a study of beta chain features in type 1 diabetes. Whole-study results and caveats: When Type 1 diabetes patients were examined, their TCRB CDR3s proved moderately but significantly shorter in all four CD4+ subsets.

Expressed TCRB transcripts were sequenced after all isolated RNA was converted to cDNA. Profiled with immunoSEQ multiplex PCR; TCRdb holds only in-frame clones, not every one. Found here are hundreds of thousands of clones, roughly an eighth of them singletons; the top ten hold more than 0.015%. For these receptors, no antigen is known. Sequencing was done on a sample of naive CD4+ T cells from blood. The receptors were sampled from a young man with type 1 diabetes.

This clone has just a few counts. The chain recombines TRBV7-2 with TRBJ1-2; TRBD1 aligns across 8 bases. This CDR3 region has 17 residues. With 5 bases clipped from V and 1 base from J, the junction kept 12 bases outside the gene matches. From germline, CDR1 is SGHTA and CDR2 FQGNSA. CDR3 in DNA: TGTGCCAGCAGCCCGACAGGGGACCGACTAAATAACTATGGCTACACCTTC. It translates to CASSPTGDRLNNYGYTF.

In its sample, this clone was seen a few times. CDR3: CASSLRSGISTGELFF. The CDR3 DNA reads TGTGCCAGCAGCTTACGGTCAGGGATAAGCACCGGGGAGCTGTTTTTT. The chain is built from TRBV11-2 and TRBJ2-2; weak D call: TRBD1 (5 bases). Germline V gives CDR1 SGHAT, CDR2 FQNNGV. V was trimmed by 2 bases and J by 4 bases, leaving 14 bases between them. This CDR3 has 16 residues.

This chain uses TRBV5-1 with TRBJ2-1; 7 nucleotides align to TRBD1. Losses at the gene ends were 4 bases for V and 4 bases for J; bases not matched to a gene: 5. This CDR3 is 14 amino acids long. Germline loops: CDR1 SGHRS, CDR2 YFSETQ. The DNA for the CDR3 is TGCGCCAGCAGCCGACAGGGAACTTACAATGAGCAGTTCTTC. Residues: CASSRQGTYNEQFF.

The sample holds many counts of this clone. Different DNA sequences within this sample yield the same CDR3. CDR3 nucleotides: TGTGCCAGCAGTTTGCGTGAGACCCAGTACTTC. This codes for CASSLRETQYF. The chain carries TRBV28 and TRBJ2-5; D call uncertain. The V gene's germline CDR1 is MDHEN and CDR2 SYDVKM. The ends were cut back, 3 bases at V and 5 bases at J, with 4 bases in the middle. This CDR3 spans 11 amino acids.

This sequence joins TRBV7-8 and TRBJ2-5; D possibly corresponds to TRBD2 (6 bases). The germline V gene encodes CDR1 SGHVS and CDR2 FQNEAQ. The V end lost 1 base, the J end lost 4 bases, and 7 bases lay between the germline ends. The CDR3 consists of 13 residues. The CDR3 nucleotides read TGTGCCAGCAGCTTAGGACTAGGAGAGACCCAGTACTTC. This sequence encodes CASSLGLGETQYF.

The V gene is TRBV9, the J gene TRBJ2-1, with 7 bases matching TRBD2. Per germline, CDR1 SGDLS and CDR2 YYNGEE. There are 14 residues in the CDR3. V dropped 4 bases and J dropped 3; count of bases not matched to a gene: 4. CDR3 loop: CASSLRTSYNEQFF. DNA of the CDR3: TGTGCCAGCAGCTTGCGGACTAGCTACAATGAGCAGTTCTTC.

This clone was seen a handful of times. V usage is TRBV6-6 and J usage is TRBJ2-2; the match to TRBD1 covers 10 bases. Germline values: CDR1 MNHNY, CDR2 SVGAGI (reference sequence). V lost 7 bases, J lost 2 bases, and 7 bases stayed unmatched. This CDR3 contains 16 residues. CDR3 sequence (DNA): TGTGCCAGCAACCGAGACAGGGGGCGTAACACCGGGGAGCTGTTTTTT. Translated, it gives CASNRDRGRNTGELFF.